Here is one T cell receptor beta chain with its context. The repertoire was sequenced with immunoSEQ multiplex PCR; TCRdb's copy has only in-frame clones and lacks some. The repertoire includes under 30,000 clones, around 87% of them detected once, and 8% to 9.5% sits in the top ten. These data are taken from a study of blood T cell repertoires in COVID-19. The CDR3 totals 18 residues. The ends lost 2 bases at V and 4 bases at J; junction bases unmatched: 8. Per germline, CDR1 SGDLS and CDR2 YYNGEE. The receptor was isolated from a man aged 50-60 years with active COVID-19. The rearrangement joins TRBV9 to TRBJ2-1, with 14 bases matching TRBD2. Specimen: peripheral blood. CDR3 protein: CASSVSTSGRAVYNEQFF. Here the CDR3 DNA reads TGTGCCAGCAGCGTGTCGACTAGCGGGAGGGCCGTTTACAATGAGCAGTTCTTC.